This passage covers 16 T cell receptor beta chains from one sample sequenced in a study of shared T cell receptors in the human thymus. Using immunoSEQ multiplex PCR, the repertoire was profiled, and TCRdb retains in-frame clones only, with some absent. The sample comprises about 660,000 clones, more than 70% of which are singletons, and just under 0.0095% rests with the top ten. The sample was also reused in another study, on human thymus T cells.

The material sequenced was thymocytes. Receptors were obtained from a boy younger than two with a congenital heart defect.

The chain couples TRBV5-6 to TRBJ2-2; tentatively, D is TRBD2 (6 bases). V lost 1 base and J lost 5, with 15 bases in between. The CDR3 totals 16 residues. Germline assignment: CDR1 SGHDT and CDR2 YYEEEE. The CDR3 coding sequence is TGTGCCAGCAGCTTGAGTGAAGGAGGGAGGACCGGGGAGCTGTTTTTT. As protein: CASSLSEGGRTGELFF.

The V and J genes are TRBV5-1 and TRBJ2-6, with D possibly TRBD1 on 5 matching bases. CDR1 and CDR2 (germline): SGHRS, YFSETQ. V was trimmed by 4 bases and J by 1 base, leaving 21 bases between them. This CDR3 is 19 amino acids long. CDR3 sequence: CASSPKPGRRWSGANVLTF. The CDR3 nucleotides are TGCGCCAGCAGCCCCAAGCCAGGGCGGAGATGGTCTGGGGCCAACGTCCTGACTTTC.

The chain recombines TRBV28 with TRBJ2-4, with D possibly matching TRBD2 (6 bases). Trimming cost V 8 bases and J 0 bases, with 14 bases left between them. CDR3 length: 15 residues. CDR1 is MDHEN, CDR2 SYDVKM, per germline. CDR3 DNA: TGTGCCAGCGAGGAGGGAGACCTAGCCAAAAACATTCAGTACTTC. The encoded protein is CASEEGDLAKNIQYF.

The CDR3 loop reads CASSLGGTGLGYEQYF. The DNA of the CDR3 is TGTGCCAGCAGCTTAGGGGGGACAGGGTTAGGCTACGAGCAGTACTTC. This sequence joins TRBV7-9 and TRBJ2-7, with TRBD1 identical over 9 bases. The CDR3 is 16 residues long. V dropped 1 base and J dropped 3; count of bases not matched to a gene: 7. CDR1 and CDR2 from the germline V gene are SEHNR and FQNEAQ (reference sequence). Supplemented by reference TRBV7-9 and TRBJ2-7, the full variable domain reads DTGVSQNPRHKITKRGQNVTFRCDPISEHNRLYWYRQTLGQGPEFLTYFQNEAQLEKSRLLSDRFSAERPKGSFSTLEIQRTEQGDSAMYLCASSLGGTGLGYEQYFGPGTRLTVT.

The chain combines TRBV7-9 with TRBJ1-4, with 7 positions matching TRBD1. The germline V gene encodes CDR1 SEHNR and CDR2 FQNEAQ (reference sequence). J was trimmed by 8 bases and V by 5 bases; bases with no gene match: 11. The CDR3 is made up of 15 amino acids. The CDR3 DNA sequence: TGTGCCAGCAGCCTGGGACAGCTCAAGTCGGAAAAACTGTTTTTT. As protein: CASSLGQLKSEKLFF. Complete variable domain (other parts from reference TRBV7-9 and TRBJ1-4): DTGVSQNPRHKITKRGQNVTFRCDPISEHNRLYWYRQTLGQGPEFLTYFQNEAQLEKSRLLSDRFSAERPKGSFSTLEIQRTEQGDSAMYLCASSLGQLKSEKLFFGSGTQLSVL.

The chain is built from TRBV9 and TRBJ1-2; 8 positions agree with TRBD1. The CDR3 consists of 14 residues. Per the germline V gene, CDR1 is SGDLS and CDR2 is YYNGEE. V dropped 3 bases and J dropped 8; count of bases not matched to a gene: 9. The CDR3, as DNA: TGTGCCAGCAGCGCCCGGGACAGGAGGGGCGGCTACACCTTC. Translation: CASSARDRRGGYTF.

CDR3 DNA sequence: TGTGCCAGCAGCCCCCGAGCGGGCAAAAACATTCAGTACTTC. This gives the protein CASSPRAGKNIQYF. V is TRBV5-6 and J is TRBJ2-4; weak D call: TRBD2 (6 bases). The length of the CDR3 is 14 residues. The V gene's germline CDR1 is SGHDT and CDR2 YYEEEE. Between the trimmed V and J ends, which lost 4 bases and 3 bases, there was a span of 11 bases.

The chain recombines TRBV4-1 with TRBJ1-2, with D tentatively TRBD1 (6 bases). V was trimmed by 6 bases and J by 4 bases, leaving 21 bases between them. The CDR3 runs to 16 residues. Germline CDR1 and CDR2: MGHRA and YSYEKL. This CDR3 reads CASSPSLGQLTYGYTF. The CDR3 bases are TGCGCCAGCAGTCCAAGCCTCGGACAGCTAACCTATGGCTACACCTTC.

The sample holds a few counts of this clone. The V call is TRBV28, the J call TRBJ1-5; 12 positions match TRBD1. Germline CDR1 reads MDHEN; CDR2 reads SYDVKM. The CDR3 contains 19 residues. V dropped 5 bases and J dropped 2; count of bases not matched to a gene: 13. The CDR3 protein is CASSPWDRGRRQGNQPQHF. CDR3 in DNA: TGTGCCAGCAGTCCCTGGGACAGGGGGCGCAGACAAGGCAATCAGCCCCAGCATTTT. The full variable domain, its missing parts supplied by reference TRBV28 and TRBJ1-5, is DVKVTQSSRYLVKRTGEKVFLECVQDMDHENMFWYRQDPGLGLRLIYFSYDVKMKEKGDIPEGYSVSREKKERFSLILESASTNQTSMYLCASSPWDRGRRQGNQPQHFGDGTRLSIL.

J is TRBJ2-1 and V is TRBV25-1, with TRBD1 matching 11 bases. Germline V gives CDR1 MGHDK, CDR2 SYGVNS. The CDR3 totals 18 residues. V gave up 7 bases and J gave up 8 bases; unmatched junction bases: 19. The DNA for the CDR3 is TGTGCCAGCACCCATTCACGACCGGGGACAGGGGGTACAGATGAGCAGTTCTTC. Translated, it gives CASTHSRPGTGGTDEQFF.

The table lists this clone with a few counts. The chain couples TRBV7-8 to TRBJ1-1; D not resolved. The germline CDR1 and CDR2 sequences are SGHVS and FQNEAQ. V gave up 0 bases and J gave up 1 base, with 9 bases separating them. The CDR3 loop spans 15 amino acids. CDR3 loop: CASSLAEAGNTEAFF. CDR3 sequence (DNA): TGTGCCAGCAGCTTAGCCGAGGCGGGGAACACTGAAGCTTTCTTT.

The rearrangement uses TRBV28 and TRBJ2-2, with D perhaps TRBD2 (5 bases). CDR3 length: 14 amino acids. The V gene lost 6 bases and the J gene lost 3 bases, with 11 bases spanning the gap. Germline V lookup: CDR1 MDHEN, CDR2 SYDVKM. The CDR3 protein is CASRPSGYTGELFF. DNA for the CDR3: TGTGCCAGCAGACCAAGCGGCTACACCGGGGAGCTGTTTTTT.

V usage is TRBV28 and J usage is TRBJ2-7, with TRBD1 matching over 8 bases. This CDR3 has 15 amino acids. With V trimmed by 4 bases and J by 1 base, 6 bases remained unmatched. Germline V gene lookup returns CDR1 MDHEN and CDR2 SYDVKM. This CDR3 reads CASSWTGTGSYEQYF. CDR3 in DNA: TGTGCCAGCAGTTGGACAGGGACAGGATCCTACGAGCAGTACTTC.

The chain employs TRBV7-2 and TRBJ1-1; 10 positions match TRBD1. With 5 bases clipped from V and 8 bases from J, the junction kept 11 bases outside the gene matches. The length of the CDR3 is 15 residues. CDR1 is SGHTA, CDR2 FQGNSA, per germline. The CDR3 here is CASSTRQGARPEAFF. In nucleotides, the CDR3 is TGTGCCAGCAGCACCCGACAGGGGGCCCGGCCAGAAGCTTTCTTT. Based on the CDR3 plus reference TRBV7-2 and TRBJ1-1, the full variable domain is GAGVSQSPSNKVTEKGKDVELRCDPISGHTALYWYRQSLGQGLEFLIYFQGNSAPDKSGLPSDRFSAERTGGSVSTLTIQRTQQEDSAVYLCASSTRQGARPEAFFGQGTRLTVV.

V is TRBV28 and J is TRBJ1-3, with D maybe TRBD1 (5 bases). CDR3 length: 15 residues. The V end was cut by 5 bases, the J end by 0 bases, with 11 bases between. The germline V gene encodes CDR1 MDHEN and CDR2 SYDVKM. The CDR3 region has the DNA TGTGCCAGCAGTATCCACGGGGGCTCTGGAAACACCATATATTTT. Translated, it gives CASSIHGGSGNTIYF.

The rearrangement links TRBV13 to TRBJ1-1; TRBD1 matches at 10 bases. CDR3 size: 18 residues. The germline CDR1 and CDR2 sequences are PRHDT and FYEKMQ (reference sequence). J was trimmed by 1 base and V by 5 bases; bases with no gene match: 13. CDR3 in amino acids: CASSPKPGQGRQNTEAFF. DNA of the CDR3: TGTGCCAGCAGCCCAAAGCCGGGACAGGGGCGTCAGAACACTGAAGCTTTCTTT. The variable domain in full, with the rest retrieved from reference TRBV13 and TRBJ1-1, is AAGVIQSPRHLIKEKRETATLKCYPIPRHDTVYWYQQGPGQDPQFLISFYEKMQSDKGSIPDRFSAQQFSDYHSELNMSSLELGDSALYFCASSPKPGQGRQNTEAFFGQGTRLTVV.